The 21 T cell receptor beta chains below were found in one sample sequenced in a study of beta chain features in type 1 diabetes. Study results and caveats: Type 1 diabetes patients had moderately but significantly shorter TCRB CDR3s in all four CD4+ subsets.

Sequenced material consisted of expressed TCRB transcripts (all of the isolated RNA was reverse transcribed). The repertoire was sequenced with immunoSEQ multiplex PCR; TCRdb's copy has only in-frame clones and lacks some. The profile shows about 120,000 clones, less than 20% of them singletons. These TCRs' antigens remain unknown. The source material was central memory CD4+ T cells from blood. All receptors come from a man younger than 40 with type 1 diabetes.

As concerns this clone: A junction end diverges from the germline sequence, so it may reflect a read error. V gene TRBV29-1 combines with J gene TRBJ2-5, with a weak D call TRBD2 (6 bases). The J call may be faulty, since TRBJ2-7 better matches the DNA end. The CDR3 covers 13 residues. CDR1 is SQVTM, CDR2 ANQGSEA, per germline. The CDR3 loop reads CSVGGVDSYEQYF. The CDR3 bases are TGCAGTGTTGGCGGGGTCGACTCCTACGAGCAGTACTTC.

The CDR3 region has the DNA TGTGCCAGCAGGACAGGGACCCACGAGACCCAGTACTTC. Translated: CASRTGTHETQYF. The gene calls are TRBV28 and TRBJ2-5; 7 nucleotides line up with TRBD1. The ends lost 6 bases at V and 5 bases at J; junction bases unmatched: 6. Germline values: CDR1 MDHEN, CDR2 SYDVKM. This CDR3 spans 13 amino acids.

This clone is labeled as medium-sized (0.01 to 0.1%). V and J are TRBV19 and TRBJ1-6, with D tentatively TRBD1 (5 bases). V was shortened by 10 bases and J by 10 bases, with 20 bases between the two germline ends. The CDR3 is 14 residues long. CDR1 LNHDA and CDR2 SQIVND come from the germline V gene (reference sequence). CDR3: CATRAGSGGSPLHF. DNA for the CDR3: TGTGCCACTAGGGCAGGGAGTGGAGGATCACCCCTCCACTTT. Filled out from reference TRBV19 and TRBJ1-6, the complete variable domain reads DGGITQSPKYLFRKEGQNVTLSCEQNLNHDAMYWYRQDPGQGLRLIYYSQIVNDFQKGDIAEGYSVSREKKESFPLTVTSAQKNPTAFYLCATRAGSGGSPLHFGNGTRLTVT.

This clone was seen a handful of times. The CDR3 sequence is CASSVDSGAWNSPLHF. The CDR3 nucleotides are TGTGCCAGCAGCGTAGACTCAGGGGCTTGGAATTCACCCCTCCACTTT. The chain has TRBV9 and TRBJ1-6, with a weak D call TRBD1 (6 bases). Per germline, CDR1 SGDLS and CDR2 YYNGEE. The CDR3 loop spans 16 amino acids. V gave up 0 bases and J gave up 7 bases, with 14 bases separating them.

This clone showed up just a few times. The rearrangement links TRBV19 to TRBJ1-1; no clear D. V lost 10 bases, J lost 2 bases, and 17 bases lay in between. CDR1 LNHDA and CDR2 SQIVND come from the germline V gene (reference sequence). CDR3 size: 14 residues. The CDR3 DNA sequence: TGTGCCACTGCACGGTATGGAAGTAACACTGAAGCTTTCTTT. It translates to CATARYGSNTEAFF.

This clone came up a few times. J is TRBJ2-3 and V is TRBV5-1; D not certain. The CDR3 is made up of 12 amino acids. V lost 1 base to trimming and J lost 6 bases, with 6 bases between them. Germline lookup yields CDR1 SGHRS and CDR2 YFSETQ. The CDR3 DNA reads as TGCGCCAGCAGCTTGTTAGCCGATACGCAGTATTTT. Amino acid sequence: CASSLLADTQYF.

In its sample, this clone was seen a few times. This sequence joins TRBV15 and TRBJ2-7; the D gene is possibly TRBD1 (5 bases). The V end lost 0 bases, the J end lost 1 base, and 10 bases lay between the germline ends. Germline V lookup: CDR1 LNHNV, CDR2 YYDKDF (reference sequence). The CDR3 sequence is 15 residues long. The CDR3 DNA is TGTGCCACCAGCAGAGACCAGGGTCCGTCCTACGAGCAGTACTTC. Translation: CATSRDQGPSYEQYF.

The table lists this clone with a few counts. The chain joins TRBV5-4 to TRBJ2-5; D is perhaps TRBD2 (7 bases). The germline V gene has CDR1 SGHNT and CDR2 YYREEE (reference sequence). The CDR3 is 17 amino acids. Trimming removed 4 bases from V and 5 bases from J, with 24 bases in between. The CDR3 here is CASSPGGERVGRETQYF. The CDR3, as DNA: TGTGCCAGCAGCCCGGGGGGCGAGCGGGTGGGACGGGAGACCCAGTACTTC.

This clone was detected only a few times. The chain links TRBV25-1 to TRBJ1-6; D perhaps matches TRBD1 (5 bases). V was pared by 2 bases and J by 5 bases, with 10 bases between. The CDR3 length is 15 residues. Germline CDR1 MGHDK, CDR2 SYGVNS. The CDR3: CASSEGWGNNSPLHF. The CDR3 DNA reads TGTGCCAGCAGTGAAGGATGGGGGAATAATTCACCCCTCCACTTT.

This clone was picked up one time. The J gene is TRBJ1-4, the V gene TRBV25-1; 12 bases are a match to TRBD1. The germline CDR1 and CDR2 sequences are MGHDK and SYGVNS. CDR3 length: 15 amino acids. V was pared by 3 bases and J by 8 bases, with 4 bases of the junction left unmatched. Here the CDR3 DNA reads TGTGCCAGCAGTGACCCGGGACAGGGGGCCGAAAAACTGTTTTTT. Amino acids: CASSDPGQGAEKLFF. Complete variable domain (other parts from reference TRBV25-1 and TRBJ1-4): EADIYQTPRYLVIGTGKKITLECSQTMGHDKMYWYQQDPGMELHLIHYSYGVNSTEKGDLSSESTVSRIRTEHFPLTLESARPSHTSQYLCASSDPGQGAEKLFFGSGTQLSVL.

Written as DNA, the CDR3 is TGTGCCAGCAGGATCCGGGACAGCCTCTATGGCTACACCTTC. The encoded protein is CASRIRDSLYGYTF. The chain uses TRBV6-5 and TRBJ1-2; 7 nucleotides match TRBD1. Germline V gene lookup returns CDR1 MNHEY and CDR2 SVGAGI. The CDR3 covers 14 residues. The V segment lost 6 bases and the J segment 4 bases; nucleotides outside the gene matches: 8.

In its sample, this clone was seen a few times. J is TRBJ1-1 and V is TRBV7-2; possibly TRBD1 for D (5 bases). CDR3 size: 14 residues. In germline, CDR1 is SGHTA, CDR2 FQGNSA. Trimming took off 4 bases at V and 4 bases at J, with 13 bases between the two ends. As DNA, the CDR3 is TGTGCCAGCAGCTCTCAGGGATACGGCACTGAAGCTTTCTTT. It encodes CASSSQGYGTEAFF. The full variable domain, with the rest looked up from reference TRBV7-2 and TRBJ1-1, is GAGVSQSPSNKVTEKGKDVELRCDPISGHTALYWYRQSLGQGLEFLIYFQGNSAPDKSGLPSDRFSAERTGGSVSTLTIQRTQQEDSAVYLCASSSQGYGTEAFFGQGTRLTVV.

The CDR3 loop reads CASSRSRGPTDTQYF. The CDR3 region has the DNA TGTGCCAGCAGCCGATCTCGGGGGCCCACAGATACGCAGTATTTT. This rearrangement joins TRBV7-2 to TRBJ2-3; either TRBD1 or TRBD2 may fit D (6 bases each). CDR3 length: 15 residues. CDR1 is SGHTA, CDR2 FQGNSA, per germline. Trimming cost V 5 bases and J 2 bases, with 14 bases left between them.

The sample holds a few counts of this clone. The chain recombines TRBV30 with TRBJ2-5, with D perhaps TRBD2 (6 bases). V lost 4 bases and J 2 bases, leaving 14 bases between the germline ends. Germline lookup yields CDR1 GTSNPN and CDR2 SVGIG (reference sequence). The CDR3 runs to 14 residues. CDR3 DNA: TGTGCCTGGACCCTCGGAGGGGTACAAGAGACCCAGTACTTC. Amino acid sequence: CAWTLGGVQETQYF. Full variable domain (remainder filled in from reference TRBV30 and TRBJ2-5): SQTIHQWPATLVQPVGSPLSLECTVEGTSNPNLYWYRQAAGRGLQLLFYSVGIGQISSEVPQNLSASRPQDRQFILSSKKLLLSDSGFYLCAWTLGGVQETQYFGPGTRLLVL.

The V call is TRBV5-8, the J call TRBJ2-7, with D tentatively TRBD2 (6 bases). Germline V gene data show CDR1 as SGHTS and CDR2 as YDEGEE. V dropped 2 bases and J dropped 3 bases, with 18 bases sitting between them. The CDR3 spans 16 residues. In nucleotides, the CDR3 is TGTGCCAGCAGCTTCTCTACCGGGACTGGAAGCTACGAGCAGTACTTC. It specifies CASSFSTGTGSYEQYF.

This clone occurred a few times. The J gene is TRBJ1-5, the V gene TRBV5-6, with 7 bases aligning to TRBD1. The CDR3 loop spans 13 amino acids. Germline CDR1 SGHDT, CDR2 YYEEEE. The junction had 4 bases not matched to a gene; V was cut back by 0 bases and J by 10 bases. DNA of the CDR3: TGTGCCAGCAGCTTGGGAAGACAGGGCCCCCAGCATTTT. This gives the protein CASSLGRQGPQHF.

The J gene is TRBJ1-2, the V gene TRBV14; D might be TRBD1 (5 bases). Germline V lookup: CDR1 SGHDN, CDR2 FVKESK. The CDR3 contains 14 residues. Trimming stripped 4 bases from V and 8 bases from J, with 17 bases between. The CDR3 nucleotides read TGTGCCAGCAGCCGGGGCTCAGGTCCCCTCGGCTACACCTTC. Protein: CASSRGSGPLGYTF.

The genes are TRBV5-6 and TRBJ2-5; D is ambiguous. The CDR3 runs to 12 residues. CDR1 is SGHDT and CDR2 is YYEEEE in the germline V gene. V lost 4 bases and J lost 2, with 6 bases in between. CDR3 bases: TGTGCCAGCAGCCAGGCACAAGAGACCCAGTACTTC. Translation: CASSQAQETQYF.

The V gene is TRBV9, the J gene TRBJ2-1, with D possibly TRBD1 on 5 matching bases. V shed 0 bases and J shed 0 bases, with 7 bases lying between them. Germline V gene sequence: CDR1 SGDLS, CDR2 YYNGEE. The CDR3 runs to 15 residues. The CDR3 DNA sequence: TGTGCCAGCAGCGTAGATCAGGGCTCCTACAATGAGCAGTTCTTC. It translates to CASSVDQGSYNEQFF.

This clone was seen more than once but under ten times. The chain joins TRBV4-3 to TRBJ1-2; D perhaps matches TRBD1 (5 bases). V shed 1 base and J shed 5 bases, with 17 bases lying between them. In germline, CDR1 is LGHNA, CDR2 YSLEER. CDR3 length: 16 residues. In DNA form, the CDR3 reads TGCGCCAGCAGCCAAGGATGGGGACGGGGCTGGTATGGCTACACCTTC. Translation: CASSQGWGRGWYGYTF.

This clone was detected a few times. This chain links TRBV10-3 with TRBJ2-3; 9 bases map to TRBD1. The CDR3 covers 15 residues. V shed 2 bases and J 4 bases; nucleotides not matched to a gene: 4. Looked up from germline, CDR1 is ENHRY and CDR2 is SYGVKD. Here the CDR3 DNA reads TGTGCCATCAGTGAGCGAGGACAGGGGTCAGATACGCAGTATTTT. This translates into CAISERGQGSDTQYF.